This is a list of T cell receptor beta chains from one sample in a study of T cell responses to AZD1222 COVID-19 vaccine. The assay was immunoSEQ multiplex PCR, and TCRdb's table has in-frame clones only and misses some. Here the sample spans 120,000 or so clones, 65% to 90% being singletons. The sample in question was peripheral blood, obtained 28 days after the second AZD1222 dose. The receptors derive from an adult who received the AZD1222 COVID-19 vaccine. The CDR3 runs from the conserved cysteine through the conserved F or W. Fields, in order: clone size, V gene, J gene, CDR3 length, D gene, CDR3 protein, CDR3 DNA. A D gene is named only where the DNA matches it firmly. Clone size is not always given. Where it is, it says once, few, many or a class for expanded clones.

clone_size: NA; v_call: TRBV10-2; j_call: TRBJ2-1; cdr3_length: 17; d_call: NA; cdr3_aa: CASSEWVGQGSNNEQFF; cdr3_nt: TGCGCCAGCAGTGAATGGGTGGGGCAAGGGTCTAACAATGAGCAGTTCTTC
clone_size: once; v_call: TRBV7-2; j_call: TRBJ1-1; cdr3_length: 13; d_call: NA; cdr3_aa: CASSLRLWWEAFF; cdr3_nt: TGTGCCAGCAGCTTAAGGTTATGGTGGGAAGCTTTCTTT
clone_size: NA; v_call: TRBV5-5; j_call: TRBJ1-2; cdr3_length: 15; d_call: TRBD1; cdr3_aa: CASSLVGTGDYGYTF; cdr3_nt: TGTGCCAGCAGCTTGGTCGGGACAGGGGACTATGGCTACACCTTC
clone_size: NA; v_call: TRBV7-9; j_call: TRBJ1-2; cdr3_length: 12; d_call: NA; cdr3_aa: CASSFSGSGYTF; cdr3_nt: TGTGCCAGCAGCTTTTCCGGGTCTGGCTACACCTTC
clone_size: NA; v_call: TRBV20-1; j_call: TRBJ2-7; cdr3_length: 11; d_call: NA; cdr3_aa: CSAADSNEQYF; cdr3_nt: TGCAGTGCTGCGGACAGCAACGAGCAGTACTTC
clone_size: NA; v_call: TRBV6-1; j_call: TRBJ1-3; cdr3_length: 16; d_call: NA; cdr3_aa: CASSDLAGAGGNTIYF; cdr3_nt: TGTGCCAGCAGTGATCTAGCGGGGGCAGGAGGAAACACCATATATTTT
clone_size: NA; v_call: TRBV7-6; j_call: TRBJ2-2; cdr3_length: 15; d_call: NA; cdr3_aa: CASNDPYSNTGELFF; cdr3_nt: TGTGCCAGCAATGACCCCTACTCGAACACCGGGGAGCTGTTTTTT
clone_size: NA; v_call: TRBV30; j_call: TRBJ2-7; cdr3_length: 13; d_call: TRBD1; cdr3_aa: CAWNRQGKYEQYF; cdr3_nt: TGTGCCTGGAACCGACAGGGGAAGTACGAGCAGTACTTC
clone_size: NA; v_call: TRBV19; j_call: TRBJ1-5; cdr3_length: 17; d_call: NA; cdr3_aa: CASSIDLRGDGNQPQHF; cdr3_nt: TGTGCCAGTAGTATAGATCTTAGAGGGGATGGCAATCAGCCCCAGCATTTT
clone_size: NA; v_call: TRBV27; j_call: TRBJ1-5; cdr3_length: 14; d_call: NA; cdr3_aa: CASSSGMSNQPQHF; cdr3_nt: TGTGCCAGCAGTTCAGGGATGAGCAATCAGCCCCAGCATTTT
clone_size: NA; v_call: TRBV30; j_call: TRBJ1-4; cdr3_length: 12; d_call: TRBD1; cdr3_aa: CAWTGGFEKLFF; cdr3_nt: TGTGCCTGGACAGGGGGCTTTGAAAAACTGTTTTTT
clone_size: NA; v_call: TRBV19; j_call: TRBJ1-5; cdr3_length: 15; d_call: NA; cdr3_aa: CASSPVDYSNQPQHF; cdr3_nt: TGTGCCAGTAGTCCTGTCGACTATAGCAATCAGCCCCAGCATTTT
clone_size: NA; v_call: TRBV5-6; j_call: TRBJ1-1; cdr3_length: 12; d_call: NA; cdr3_aa: CASSPRDRPAFF; cdr3_nt: TGTGCCAGCAGCCCACGTGACCGGCCGGCTTTCTTT
clone_size: NA; v_call: TRBV5-6; j_call: TRBJ1-4; cdr3_length: 16; d_call: NA; cdr3_aa: CASSLALTGTYEKLFF; cdr3_nt: TGTGCCAGCAGCCTCGCCCTTACTGGGACATATGAAAAACTGTTTTTT
clone_size: NA; v_call: TRBV4-1; j_call: TRBJ2-2; cdr3_length: 16; d_call: NA; cdr3_aa: CASSQSGGGRTGELFF; cdr3_nt: TGCGCCAGCAGCCAGTCAGGTGGGGGGCGAACCGGGGAGCTGTTTTTT
clone_size: NA; v_call: TRBV6-5; j_call: TRBJ1-5; cdr3_length: 15; d_call: NA; cdr3_aa: CASSYSLYSNQPQHF; cdr3_nt: TGTGCCAGCAGTTACTCTTTATATAGCAATCAGCCCCAGCATTTT
clone_size: NA; v_call: TRBV11-1; j_call: TRBJ2-7; cdr3_length: 13; d_call: TRBD1; cdr3_aa: CASSLENRGAGYF; cdr3_nt: TGTGCCAGCAGCTTAGAAAACAGGGGCGCAGGCTACTTC
clone_size: NA; v_call: TRBV2; j_call: TRBJ2-1; cdr3_length: 14; d_call: TRBD1; cdr3_aa: CASSRDRANNEQFF; cdr3_nt: TGTGCCAGCAGTCGGGACAGGGCAAACAATGAGCAGTTCTTC
clone_size: NA; v_call: TRBV6-5; j_call: TRBJ1-1; cdr3_length: 13; d_call: TRBD1; cdr3_aa: CASRPTGERAAFF; cdr3_nt: TGTGCCAGCAGGCCGACAGGGGAGCGTGCGGCTTTCTTT
clone_size: NA; v_call: TRBV7-8; j_call: TRBJ2-5; cdr3_length: 14; d_call: NA; cdr3_aa: CASSARTVQETQYF; cdr3_nt: TGTGCCAGCAGCGCCCGGACAGTCCAAGAGACCCAGTACTTC
clone_size: NA; v_call: TRBV2; j_call: TRBJ1-6; cdr3_length: 12; d_call: NA; cdr3_aa: CASSRGNSPLHF; cdr3_nt: TGTGCCAGCAGCAGGGGTAATTCACCCCTCCACTTT
clone_size: few; v_call: TRBV28; j_call: TRBJ1-1; cdr3_length: 17; d_call: TRBD1; cdr3_aa: CASKPRQGGFMNTEAFF; cdr3_nt: TGTGCCAGCAAACCACGACAGGGTGGGTTTATGAACACTGAAGCTTTCTTT
clone_size: NA; v_call: TRBV4-2; j_call: TRBJ2-7; cdr3_length: 12; d_call: NA; cdr3_aa: CASSQSGREQYF; cdr3_nt: TGTGCCAGCAGCCAAAGTGGGCGCGAGCAGTACTTC
clone_size: NA; v_call: TRBV24-1; j_call: TRBJ1-5; cdr3_length: 17; d_call: TRBD1; cdr3_aa: CATSDFPNRGLRQPQHF; cdr3_nt: TGTGCCACCAGTGACTTCCCAAACAGGGGGCTGCGGCAGCCCCAGCATTTT
clone_size: NA; v_call: TRBV7-2; j_call: TRBJ2-7; cdr3_length: 15; d_call: NA; cdr3_aa: CASSLGGESLYEQYF; cdr3_nt: TGTGCCAGCAGCTTAGGGGGAGAGTCCTTGTACGAGCAGTACTTC
clone_size: NA; v_call: TRBV7-2; j_call: TRBJ1-3; cdr3_length: 16; d_call: TRBD1; cdr3_aa: CASSSGPPGQGNTIYF; cdr3_nt: TGTGCCAGCAGCTCCGGGCCCCCGGGACAGGGAAACACCATATATTTT
clone_size: NA; v_call: TRBV7-3; j_call: TRBJ2-3; cdr3_length: 17; d_call: TRBD2; cdr3_aa: CASSSTPGSGGTDTQYF; cdr3_nt: TGTGCCAGCAGCTCAACACCGGGGAGCGGGGGAACAGATACGCAGTATTTT
clone_size: NA; v_call: TRBV19; j_call: TRBJ1-2; cdr3_length: 13; d_call: NA; cdr3_aa: CASSGRANSGYTF; cdr3_nt: TGTGCCAGTAGTGGAAGGGCTAATAGTGGCTACACCTTC
clone_size: once; v_call: TRBV28; j_call: TRBJ1-5; cdr3_length: 16; d_call: NA; cdr3_aa: CASTLGQTSIHQPQHF; cdr3_nt: TGTGCCAGCACCCTCGGACAGACTTCTATTCATCAGCCCCAGCATTTT
clone_size: few; v_call: TRBV6-5; j_call: TRBJ2-5; cdr3_length: 13; d_call: NA; cdr3_aa: CASGWQSQETQYF; cdr3_nt: TGTGCCAGCGGTTGGCAGAGCCAAGAGACCCAGTACTTC
clone_size: NA; v_call: TRBV5-1; j_call: TRBJ1-4; cdr3_length: 18; d_call: TRBD1; cdr3_aa: CASSLGQGPYATNEKLFF; cdr3_nt: TGCGCCAGCAGCTTGGGACAGGGGCCCTATGCAACTAATGAAAAACTGTTTTTT
clone_size: NA; v_call: TRBV5-1; j_call: TRBJ2-3; cdr3_length: 12; d_call: TRBD2; cdr3_aa: CASSSGLAGGYF; cdr3_nt: TGCGCCAGCAGCTCCGGACTAGCGGGGGGGTATTTT
clone_size: NA; v_call: TRBV14; j_call: TRBJ2-3; cdr3_length: 13; d_call: NA; cdr3_aa: CASSQGFTDTQYF; cdr3_nt: TGTGCCAGCAGCCAGGGATTCACAGATACGCAGTATTTT
clone_size: NA; v_call: TRBV19; j_call: TRBJ1-5; cdr3_length: 18; d_call: TRBD1; cdr3_aa: CASSIDPAGQGSNQPQHF; cdr3_nt: TGTGCCAGTAGTATAGATCCTGCGGGACAGGGGAGCAATCAGCCCCAGCATTTT
clone_size: NA; v_call: TRBV15; j_call: TRBJ1-5; cdr3_length: 14; d_call: NA; cdr3_aa: CATSRGDPNQPQHF; cdr3_nt: TGTGCCACCAGCAGAGGAGACCCCAATCAGCCCCAGCATTTT
clone_size: NA; v_call: TRBV4-1; j_call: TRBJ1-3; cdr3_length: 12; d_call: NA; cdr3_aa: CASKGQENTIYF; cdr3_nt: TGCGCCAGCAAGGGTCAGGAGAACACCATATATTTT
clone_size: NA; v_call: TRBV7-9; j_call: TRBJ1-6; cdr3_length: 15; d_call: TRBD1; cdr3_aa: CASRSWDSDNSPLHF; cdr3_nt: TGTGCCAGCAGGTCCTGGGACAGCGATAATTCACCCCTCCACTTT
clone_size: NA; v_call: TRBV30; j_call: TRBJ2-3; cdr3_length: 16; d_call: TRBD2; cdr3_aa: CAWSALAGTGTDTQYF; cdr3_nt: TGTGCCTGGAGTGCTTTAGCGGGGACCGGGACAGATACGCAGTATTTT
clone_size: NA; v_call: TRBV7-7; j_call: TRBJ2-5; cdr3_length: 16; d_call: TRBD2; cdr3_aa: CASSLGSGGSQETQYF; cdr3_nt: TGTGCTAGCAGCTTAGGTAGCGGGGGGTCCCAAGAGACCCAGTACTTC
clone_size: NA; v_call: TRBV5-1; j_call: TRBJ2-2; cdr3_length: 16; d_call: TRBD1; cdr3_aa: CASTLPRQGRVGELFF; cdr3_nt: TGCGCCAGCACCCTTCCCCGACAGGGGAGAGTCGGGGAGCTGTTTTTT
clone_size: NA; v_call: TRBV30; j_call: TRBJ1-2; cdr3_length: 11; d_call: NA; cdr3_aa: CAWSWGGGYTF; cdr3_nt: TGTGCCTGGAGTTGGGGGGGCGGCTACACCTTC
clone_size: NA; v_call: TRBV19; j_call: TRBJ1-2; cdr3_length: 18; d_call: NA; cdr3_aa: CASNWGPEAVLGGHGYTF; cdr3_nt: TGTGCCAGTAATTGGGGGCCCGAAGCGGTTTTAGGAGGTCATGGCTACACCTTC
clone_size: NA; v_call: TRBV7-9; j_call: TRBJ2-5; cdr3_length: 15; d_call: NA; cdr3_aa: CASSPAVDIRETQYF; cdr3_nt: TGTGCCAGCAGCCCTGCCGTCGATATTCGTGAGACCCAGTACTTC
clone_size: few; v_call: TRBV27; j_call: TRBJ1-6; cdr3_length: 18; d_call: TRBD1; cdr3_aa: CASRTGTGGYSYNSPLHF; cdr3_nt: TGTGCCAGCAGAACCGGGACAGGGGGTTACTCCTATAATTCACCCCTCCACTTT
clone_size: NA; v_call: TRBV4-3; j_call: TRBJ2-2; cdr3_length: 17; d_call: TRBD2; cdr3_aa: CASSQDRSGGLGGELFF; cdr3_nt: TGCGCCAGCAGCCAAGATCGGTCGGGGGGGCTAGGCGGGGAGCTGTTTTTT
clone_size: NA; v_call: TRBV4-3; j_call: TRBJ2-3; cdr3_length: 15; d_call: NA; cdr3_aa: CASSQDTRNTDTQYF; cdr3_nt: TGCGCCAGCAGCCAAGACACAAGGAACACAGATACGCAGTATTTT
clone_size: few; v_call: TRBV4-1; j_call: TRBJ1-2; cdr3_length: 15; d_call: NA; cdr3_aa: CASSQEAGNNYGYTF; cdr3_nt: TGCGCCAGCAGCCAAGAGGCAGGCAATAACTATGGCTACACCTTC
clone_size: NA; v_call: TRBV6-6; j_call: TRBJ2-7; cdr3_length: 15; d_call: NA; cdr3_aa: CASTKPNAGSYEQYF; cdr3_nt: TGTGCCAGCACAAAACCCAACGCAGGATCCTACGAGCAGTACTTC
clone_size: NA; v_call: TRBV30; j_call: TRBJ2-7; cdr3_length: 13; d_call: NA; cdr3_aa: CAWSLGHVYEQYF; cdr3_nt: TGTGCCTGGAGTTTAGGACACGTCTACGAGCAGTACTTC
clone_size: NA; v_call: TRBV27; j_call: TRBJ1-1; cdr3_length: 14; d_call: TRBD1; cdr3_aa: CASSLGTGHAEAFF; cdr3_nt: TGTGCCAGCAGCCTCGGGACAGGCCACGCTGAAGCTTTCTTT
clone_size: NA; v_call: TRBV14; j_call: TRBJ1-1; cdr3_length: 13; d_call: NA; cdr3_aa: CASSQALNTEAFF; cdr3_nt: TGTGCCAGCAGCCAAGCACTAAACACTGAAGCTTTCTTT
clone_size: few; v_call: TRBV6-6; j_call: TRBJ1-5; cdr3_length: 12; d_call: NA; cdr3_aa: CASTFGQAPQHF; cdr3_nt: TGTGCCAGCACCTTCGGGCAGGCACCCCAGCATTTT
clone_size: NA; v_call: TRBV25-1; j_call: TRBJ2-3; cdr3_length: 14; d_call: TRBD2; cdr3_aa: CASRGLARTDTQYF; cdr3_nt: TGTGCCAGCAGAGGACTAGCCCGCACAGATACGCAGTATTTT